One and the same sample provided the 30 T cell receptor beta chains below, sequenced in a study of blood T cell repertoires in COVID-19. The method was immunoSEQ multiplex PCR; TCRdb's version includes in-frame clones alone and lacks a portion of them. The sample lists 70,000 to 90,000 clones, roughly 90% occurring once. The material sequenced was peripheral blood. The origin of the receptors is a man in his forties or fifties with acute or convalescent COVID-19.

The CDR3 DNA sequence: TGCAGCGTTCTTTATTATATTACGGGGGAGCAGTACTTC. It specifies CSVLYYITGEQYF. The chain joins TRBV29-1 to TRBJ2-7, with D tentatively TRBD2 (5 bases). V lost 5 bases and J 7 bases, leaving 18 bases between the germline ends. The CDR3 length is 13 residues. The V gene's germline CDR1 is SQVTM and CDR2 ANQGSEA.

V gene TRBV11-3 combines with J gene TRBJ2-2; D is undetermined. CDR1 and CDR2 from the germline V gene are SGHNT and YENEEA. CDR3 size: 14 residues. V gave up 5 bases and J gave up 4 bases, with 11 bases separating them. The CDR3 loop is CASSLPGGTGELFF. The CDR3 DNA reads as TGTGCCAGCAGCCTACCAGGTGGCACCGGGGAGCTGTTTTTT. Based on the CDR3 plus reference TRBV11-3 and TRBJ2-2, the full variable domain is EAGVVQSPRYKIIEKKQPVAFWCNPISGHNTLYWYLQNLGQGPELLIRYENEEAVDDSQLPKDRFSAERLKGVDSTLKIQPAELGDSAVYLCASSLPGGTGELFFGEGSRLTVL.

V is TRBV19 and J is TRBJ2-7; 9 bases line up with TRBD1. This CDR3 spans 15 amino acids. Germline V gene sequence: CDR1 LNHDA, CDR2 SQIVND (reference sequence). V shed 4 bases, J shed 2 bases, and the junction held 6 bases outside the gene matches. CDR3 loop: CASSTATGGAYEQYF. CDR3 DNA: TGTGCCAGTAGTACCGCGACAGGGGGAGCCTACGAGCAGTACTTC. The full variable domain, rest sourced from reference TRBV19 and TRBJ2-7, is DGGITQSPKYLFRKEGQNVTLSCEQNLNHDAMYWYRQDPGQGLRLIYYSQIVNDFQKGDIAEGYSVSREKKESFPLTVTSAQKNPTAFYLCASSTATGGAYEQYFGPGTRLTVT.

This chain uses TRBV9 with TRBJ1-3, with D unresolved. Looked up from germline, CDR1 is SGDLS and CDR2 is YYNGEE. V lost 0 bases to trimming and J lost 0 bases, with 10 bases between them. The CDR3 is made up of 16 amino acids. The CDR3 DNA sequence: TGTGCCAGCAGCGTAGCCCCACTTACCTCTGGAAACACCATATATTTT. Translated, it gives CASSVAPLTSGNTIYF. The whole variable domain, filled in from reference TRBV9 and TRBJ1-3, reads DSGVTQTPKHLITATGQRVTLRCSPRSGDLSVYWYQQSLDQGLQFLIQYYNGEERAKGNILERFSAQQFPDLHSELNLSSLELGDSALYFCASSVAPLTSGNTIYFGEGSWLTVV.

This clone was observed once. The chain carries TRBV13 and TRBJ2-3; D may be TRBD1 (6 bases). Germline CDR1 is PRHDT and CDR2 is FYEKMQ (reference sequence). This CDR3 is built from 16 residues. With 5 bases removed from V and 3 bases from J, the gap between germline ends came to 18 bases. The CDR3 coding sequence is TGTGCCAGCAGCCTATTAGACGCAGGGGAAACAGATACGCAGTATTTT. This translates into CASSLLDAGETDTQYF. Supplemented by reference TRBV13 and TRBJ2-3, the full variable domain reads AAGVIQSPRHLIKEKRETATLKCYPIPRHDTVYWYQQGPGQDPQFLISFYEKMQSDKGSIPDRFSAQQFSDYHSELNMSSLELGDSALYFCASSLLDAGETDTQYFGPGTRLTVL.

The chain joins TRBV24-1 to TRBJ1-1, with D perhaps TRBD1 (6 bases). Germline-derived CDR1 and CDR2 are KGHDR and SFDVKD. V lost 2 bases and J lost 2, with 11 bases in between. This CDR3 has 15 amino acids. Written as DNA, the CDR3 is TGTGCCACCAGTGATTCGGACAGAGTTAACACTGAAGCTTTCTTT. It translates to CATSDSDRVNTEAFF.

The V gene is TRBV10-3, the J gene TRBJ1-2, with 10 bases identical to TRBD1. CDR3 size: 14 residues. Germline V CDR1 and CDR2: ENHRY, SYGVKD. Trimming removed 9 bases from V and 5 bases from J; junction bases left unmatched: 9. The CDR3 sequence is CAIWGQGQGYGYTF. The CDR3 nucleotides are TGTGCCATTTGGGGACAGGGGCAGGGTTATGGCTACACCTTC.

This chain connects TRBV2 to TRBJ1-4; D is possibly TRBD1 (5 bases). Germline CDR1 and CDR2: SNHLY and FYNNEI. The germline V and J ends were trimmed by 1 base and 1 base, with 7 bases remaining between them. The CDR3 runs 15 residues. The CDR3 loop is CASSEEGLTNEKLFF. Here the CDR3 DNA reads TGTGCCAGCAGTGAAGAGGGGCTAACTAATGAAAAACTGTTTTTT. The whole variable domain, filled in from reference TRBV2 and TRBJ1-4, reads EPEVTQTPSHQVTQMGQEVILRCVPISNHLYFYWYRQILGQKVEFLVSFYNNEISEKSEIFDDQFSVERPDGSNFTLKIRSTKLEDSAMYFCASSEEGLTNEKLFFGSGTQLSVL.

The rearrangement joins TRBV3-1 (or the pseudogene TRBV3-2) to TRBJ2-3; D gene unclear. CDR1 is LGHDT and CDR2 is YNNKEL in the germline V gene (reference sequence). The CDR3 has 15 amino acids. Trimming took off 1 base at V and 0 bases at J, with 8 bases between the two ends. The CDR3: CASSQGATSTDTQYF. CDR3 in DNA: TGTGCCAGCAGCCAAGGTGCAACTAGCACAGATACGCAGTATTTT.

The chain links TRBV10-1 to TRBJ2-1, with 9 bases fitting TRBD1. This CDR3 comprises 13 residues. The V and J ends lost 6 bases and 8 bases, in that order; junction bases with no gene match: 5. Germline values: CDR1 WNHNN, CDR2 SYGVQD (reference sequence). DNA for the CDR3: TGCGCCAGCAGGCCACAGGGGGCCGATGAGCAGTTCTTC. Protein: CASRPQGADEQFF.

This chain connects TRBV10-3 to TRBJ1-4; the match to TRBD1 covers 7 bases. The CDR3 runs to 14 residues. The junction had 5 bases not matched to a gene; V was cut back by 6 bases and J by 4 bases. Germline CDR1 is ENHRY and CDR2 is SYGVKD. CDR3 nucleotides: TGTGCCATCAGCCGGACAGGAAGTAATGAAAAACTGTTTTTT. Translated, it gives CAISRTGSNEKLFF.

As DNA, the CDR3 is TGTGCCAGTAGTCGGGCCGGGAAGAACTACGAGCAGTACTTC. This codes for CASSRAGKNYEQYF. This chain joins TRBV19 and TRBJ2-7; possibly TRBD2 for D (5 bases). Germline assignment: CDR1 LNHDA and CDR2 SQIVND (reference sequence). Trimming cost V 5 bases and J 3 bases, with 14 bases left between them. The CDR3 has 14 residues.

The chain joins TRBV3-1 (or the pseudogene TRBV3-2) to TRBJ1-6, with 11 bases matching TRBD1. Germline V CDR1 and CDR2: LGHDT, YNNKEL (reference sequence). V was clipped by 4 bases and J by 10 bases; unmatched bases: 6. The length of the CDR3 is 15 residues. CDR3: CASSPGTGGRSPLHF. The CDR3, as DNA: TGTGCCAGCAGCCCGGGGACAGGGGGGAGATCACCCCTCCACTTT.

The gene calls are TRBV18 and TRBJ1-1, with 7 bases identical to TRBD1. There are 14 residues in the CDR3. The germline CDR1 and CDR2 sequences are KGHSH and LQKENI. V shed 4 bases and J 1 base; nucleotides not matched to a gene: 3. In DNA, the CDR3 is TGTGCCAGCTCACTCGGACAGGCGAACACTGAAGCTTTCTTT. Protein sequence: CASSLGQANTEAFF. The full variable domain, rest sourced from reference TRBV18 and TRBJ1-1, is NAGVMQNPRHLVRRRGQEARLRCSPMKGHSHVYWYRQLPEEGLKFMVYLQKENIIDESGMPKERFSAEFPKEGPSILRIQQVVRGDSAAYFCASSLGQANTEAFFGQGTRLTVV.

V usage is TRBV4-1 and J usage is TRBJ2-1, with a possible D match to TRBD1 (5 bases). V lost 4 bases to trimming and J lost 4 bases, with 17 bases between them. CDR3 length: 16 amino acids. Germline CDR1 reads MGHRA; CDR2 reads YSYEKL. CDR3 residues: CASSPHTLDRYNEQFF. The CDR3 nucleotides read TGCGCCAGCAGCCCACACACCCTTGACAGATACAATGAGCAGTTCTTC.

V gene TRBV5-1 combines with J gene TRBJ2-6, with 7 nucleotides matching TRBD2. This CDR3 is 17 amino acids long. CDR1 is SGHRS and CDR2 is YFSETQ in the germline V gene. J gave up 2 bases and V 5 bases, and 10 bases lay outside the gene matches. This chain's CDR3 is CASRVKGSGAGANVLTF. Here the CDR3 DNA reads TGCGCCAGCAGAGTGAAAGGGAGCGGGGCTGGGGCCAACGTCCTGACTTTC.

The chain has TRBV4-2 and TRBJ2-7, with D perhaps TRBD1 (8 bases). Germline-derived CDR1 and CDR2 are LGHNA and YNFKEQ. The CDR3 consists of 16 residues. V lost 0 bases, J lost 1 base, and 13 bases lay in between. The CDR3 sequence is CASSQEGRDRSYEQYF. The CDR3 coding sequence is TGTGCCAGCAGCCAAGAAGGGAGGGACAGGTCCTACGAGCAGTACTTC.

V is TRBV15 and J is TRBJ2-7; 10 bases align to TRBD1. The CDR3 runs to 15 residues. Germline assignment: CDR1 LNHNV and CDR2 YYDKDF (reference sequence). The V gene end was trimmed by 4 bases and the J gene end by 4 bases; junction bases not matched to a gene: 7. Written as DNA, the CDR3 is TGTGCCACCAGCACCCTGGGACAGGGGTTATACGAGCAGTACTTC. Translating gives CATSTLGQGLYEQYF.

V and J are TRBV4-1 and TRBJ1-5; tentative D call: TRBD1 (5 bases). The CDR3 length is 13 residues. Germline V gene sequence: CDR1 MGHRA, CDR2 YSYEKL. The V and J ends lost 0 bases and 7 bases respectively, with 7 bases between them. CDR3 protein: CASSQEGQQPQHF. CDR3 nucleotide sequence: TGCGCCAGCAGCCAAGAGGGGCAACAGCCCCAGCATTTT.

In its sample, this clone was seen a few times. One end of the junction does not line up with germline, which may come from a read error. The chain is built from TRBV27 and TRBJ1-1; D is uncertain. Germline loops: CDR1 MNHEY, CDR2 SMNVEV (reference sequence). The CDR3 has 17 residues. The CDR3 reads CASSLRFTASMNSEAFF. CDR3 DNA sequence: TGTGCCAGCAGTTTACGATTCACAGCCTCAATGAACTCTGAAGCTTTCTTT.

This clone was observed a handful of times. The chain combines TRBV23-1 with TRBJ1-6, with 7 bases identical to TRBD1. TRBV23-1 is treated as an ORF (open reading frame) with a function not yet certain. This CDR3 region has 13 residues. Losses at the gene ends were 7 bases for V and 9 bases for J; bases not matched to a gene: 6. The CDR3 nucleotides are TGCGCCAGCACCCTGGGGACAGCTTCACCCCTCCACTTT. Encoded protein: CASTLGTASPLHF.

The rearrangement joins TRBV3-1 (or the pseudogene TRBV3-2) to TRBJ2-7, with TRBD2 matching over 13 bases. Germline-derived CDR1 and CDR2 are LGHDT and YNNKEL (reference sequence). The CDR3 has 14 amino acids. V lost 8 bases and J lost 2; bases outside the gene matches: 3. The CDR3 is CASGGLAGTYEQYF. Written as DNA, the CDR3 is TGTGCCAGCGGGGGACTAGCGGGGACCTACGAGCAGTACTTC.

The V and J genes are TRBV3-1 (or the pseudogene TRBV3-2) and TRBJ1-2, with D possibly matching TRBD1 (5 bases). V lost 5 bases to trimming and J lost 5 bases, with 9 bases between them. The CDR3 totals 12 residues. Germline V gene data show CDR1 as LGHDT and CDR2 as YNNKEL (reference sequence). The DNA for the CDR3 is TGTGCCAGCAGCTCAGGGTTTTATGGCTACACCTTC. This codes for CASSSGFYGYTF.

CDR3 amino acids: CATSTRTGGDTEAFF. The CDR3 bases are TGTGCCACCAGCACTAGGACAGGGGGGGACACTGAAGCTTTCTTT. The rearrangement uses TRBV15 and TRBJ1-1, with 10 bases identical to TRBD1. V trimming: 4 bases; J trimming: 3 bases; junction bases outside the gene matches: 5. Germline values: CDR1 LNHNV, CDR2 YYDKDF (reference sequence). CDR3 length equals 15 residues.

V is TRBV12-5 and J is TRBJ1-6; 7 bases map to TRBD1. In germline, CDR1 is LGHNT, CDR2 FRNRAP. Losses at the gene ends were 8 bases for V and 0 bases for J; bases not matched to a gene: 10. The CDR3 contains 17 residues. The CDR3 DNA sequence: TGTGCTAGTAAGACAGGGACCGAGAGCTCCTATAATTCACCCCTCCACTTT. Encoded protein: CASKTGTESSYNSPLHF. Combining the CDR3 with reference TRBV12-5 and TRBJ1-6 gives the whole variable domain DARVTQTPRHKVTEMGQEVTMRCQPILGHNTVFWYRQTMMQGLELLAYFRNRAPLDDSGMPKDRFSAEMPDATLATLKIQPSEPRDSAVYFCASKTGTESSYNSPLHFGNGTRLTVT.

Note on this clone: Possible read error: a much larger clone is one base away. Other DNA variants within this sample encode the same CDR3. The CDR3 spells CASSLGQNYGYTF. The CDR3 DNA reads TGTGCCAGCAGCTTGGGGCAGAACTATGGCTACACCTTC. The genes are TRBV11-2 and TRBJ1-2; TRBD1 might be the D (5 bases). Germline V gives CDR1 SGHAT, CDR2 FQNNGV. V was shortened by 3 bases and J by 2 bases, with 7 bases between the two germline ends. This CDR3 spans 13 amino acids.

This chain connects TRBV19 to TRBJ1-2, with TRBD1 matching over 10 bases. CDR1 LNHDA and CDR2 SQIVND come from the germline V gene (reference sequence). This CDR3 contains 15 residues. V gave up 6 bases and J gave up 4 bases; unmatched junction bases: 8. CDR3 coding DNA: TGTGCCAGTAGGGGGACAGGGGAAGATATCTATGGCTACACCTTC. Its translation is CASRGTGEDIYGYTF. The full variable domain, in which reference TRBV19 and TRBJ1-2 provide the parts outside the CDR3, is DGGITQSPKYLFRKEGQNVTLSCEQNLNHDAMYWYRQDPGQGLRLIYYSQIVNDFQKGDIAEGYSVSREKKESFPLTVTSAQKNPTAFYLCASRGTGEDIYGYTFGSGTRLTVV.

The V gene is TRBV9, the J gene TRBJ1-1; D perhaps matches TRBD1 (5 bases). V lost 0 bases to trimming and J lost 4 bases, with 13 bases between them. The CDR3 covers 15 residues. Germline V lookup: CDR1 SGDLS, CDR2 YYNGEE. Here the CDR3 reads CASSVGPTQGTEAFF. The CDR3, as DNA: TGTGCCAGCAGCGTAGGCCCCACCCAGGGCACTGAAGCTTTCTTT.

This sequence joins TRBV28 and TRBJ2-7; D call uncertain. The CDR3 extends over 12 amino acids. Germline V gene lookup returns CDR1 MDHEN and CDR2 SYDVKM. V lost 2 bases, J lost 4 bases, and 6 bases lay in between. The CDR3 DNA reads TGTGCCAGCAGTTTAGTAGCTTACGAGCAGTACTTC. It encodes CASSLVAYEQYF.

V gene TRBV19 combines with J gene TRBJ1-1; D uncertain. In germline, CDR1 is LNHDA, CDR2 SQIVND (reference sequence). The CDR3 is made up of 13 amino acids. With 3 bases removed from V and 1 base from J, the gap between germline ends came to 6 bases. CDR3 DNA sequence: TGTGCCAGTAGTATGTCCGGGAACACTGAAGCTTTCTTT. Translated, it gives CASSMSGNTEAFF.